The 12 T cell receptor beta chains reported below all come from one sample, sequenced in a study of Ad26.COV2.S vaccination and SARS-CoV-2 variants. Profiled with immunoSEQ multiplex PCR; TCRdb holds only in-frame clones, not every one. This table has over 400,000 clones, approximately 89% appearing once. As for treatment: roughly 18 received Ad26.COV2.S at low or high dose, single or two shots; about 5 received placebo; per-sample allocation not given. Sampling was done on day 63 after the first vaccine or placebo injection. Sample: peripheral blood, taken in a trial of Ad26.COV2.S vaccine versus placebo. These receptor sequences come from a person aged 18-65 years who received the Ad26.COV2.S COVID-19 vaccine or a placebo.

The rearrangement uses TRBV7-2 and TRBJ1-2; the match to TRBD1 covers 7 bases. The length of the CDR3 is 16 residues. V was pared by 5 bases and J by 8 bases, with 17 bases of the junction left unmatched. Germline lookup yields CDR1 SGHTA and CDR2 FQGNSA. The CDR3 here is CASSPTPGRGGRGYTF. The CDR3 DNA sequence: TGTGCCAGCAGCCCAACACCCGGCAGGGGGGGTCGGGGCTACACCTTC. The entire variable domain, with the rest obtained from reference TRBV7-2 and TRBJ1-2, is as follows: GAGVSQSPSNKVTEKGKDVELRCDPISGHTALYWYRQSLGQGLEFLIYFQGNSAPDKSGLPSDRFSAERTGGSVSTLTIQRTQQEDSAVYLCASSPTPGRGGRGYTFGSGTRLTVV.

The chain uses TRBV7-9 and TRBJ1-2; the match to TRBD1 covers 7 bases. Germline V gene lookup returns CDR1 SEHNR and CDR2 FQNEAQ (reference sequence). This CDR3 has 14 residues. Losses at the gene ends were 3 bases for V and 2 bases for J; bases not matched to a gene: 3. CDR3 nucleotide sequence: TGTGCCAGCAGCTTCACAGGGGCCAACTATGGCTACACCTTC. Translated, it gives CASSFTGANYGYTF.

The chain couples TRBV28 to TRBJ2-7; perhaps D is TRBD1 or TRBD2 (6 bases each). Trimming shortened V by 11 bases and J by 4 bases, and 18 bases separated the two germline ends. This CDR3 has 13 residues. Germline V gene sequence: CDR1 MDHEN, CDR2 SYDVKM. The DNA for the CDR3 is TGTGCCGTCCCCGGGGGCAGTAGGTACGAGCAGTACTTC. Its protein is CAVPGGSRYEQYF.

The chain combines TRBV5-6 with TRBJ1-3; no firm D call. V was shortened by 4 bases and J by 2 bases, with 13 bases between the two germline ends. The CDR3 totals 15 residues. From germline, CDR1 is SGHDT and CDR2 YYEEEE. The CDR3 sequence is CASSPAGRPGNTIYF. The CDR3 bases are TGTGCCAGCAGCCCGGCGGGCAGGCCTGGAAACACCATATATTTT.

J is TRBJ1-6 and V is TRBV27; maybe TRBD1 (5 bases). The CDR3 is 16 residues long. Between the trimmed V and J ends, which lost 0 bases and 8 bases, there was a span of 14 bases. Germline V gene data show CDR1 as MNHEY and CDR2 as SMNVEV (reference sequence). CDR3 bases: TGTGCCAGCAGTTTATCGCCGGGACCGGGGGATTCACCCCTCCACTTT. This translates into CASSLSPGPGDSPLHF.

The count of this clone is one. The V gene is TRBV28, the J gene TRBJ1-5; D unresolved. This CDR3 region has 13 residues. Trimming removed 4 bases from V and 1 base from J, with 5 bases in between. CDR1 MDHEN and CDR2 SYDVKM come from the germline V gene. CDR3 loop: CASSSTSNQPQHF. CDR3 sequence (DNA): TGTGCCAGCAGTTCGACAAGCAATCAGCCCCAGCATTTT.

This chain connects TRBV2 to TRBJ2-2; the D gene is possibly TRBD1 (6 bases). The V end was cut by 5 bases, the J end by 2 bases, with 15 bases between. The CDR3 has 16 amino acids. Germline assignment: CDR1 SNHLY and CDR2 FYNNEI. For the CDR3, the DNA is TGTGCCAGCAGTCTACAGGGACGCAGTAACACCGGGGAGCTGTTTTTT. This encodes CASSLQGRSNTGELFF.

This clone was seen more than once but under ten times. The chain carries TRBV6-5 and TRBJ1-5; no reliable D call. The V end lost 0 bases, the J end lost 2 bases, and 11 bases lay between the germline ends. CDR1 MNHEY and CDR2 SVGAGI come from the germline V gene. The CDR3 is made up of 16 amino acids. The CDR3, as DNA: TGTGCCAGCAGTTACTCCAGATTCGGGGGCAATCAGCCCCAGCATTTT. This codes for CASSYSRFGGNQPQHF.

A word on this clone: Other nucleotide sequences from this sample produce the same CDR3. CDR3 in DNA: TGTGCCAGTAGTCTTCAGGGCATGAACACTGAAGCTTTCTTT. Protein product: CASSLQGMNTEAFF. This chain links TRBV19 with TRBJ1-1; D might be TRBD1 (5 bases). Germline V gives CDR1 LNHDA, CDR2 SQIVND (reference sequence). The CDR3 spans 14 residues. Between the trimmed V and J ends, which lost 5 bases and 0 bases, there was a span of 10 bases.

Notes on this clone: Distinct nucleotide sequences in the sample also encode this CDR3. The rearrangement uses TRBV5-8 and TRBJ1-2; D gene unclear. In germline, CDR1 is SGHTS, CDR2 YDEGEE. This CDR3 spans 14 amino acids. V lost 1 base and J 3 bases, leaving 10 bases between the germline ends. The CDR3 reads CASSLTGLDYGYTF. The DNA of the CDR3 is TGTGCCAGCAGCTTGACCGGACTCGACTATGGCTACACCTTC.

The chain is built from TRBV21-1 and TRBJ2-1; TRBD2, the table's D call, was not compared with the DNA. TRBV21-1 is annotated as a pseudogene. The CDR3 length is 16 residues. The CDR3 reads CASSKGLVRSYNEQFF. In DNA form, the CDR3 reads TGTGCCAGCAGCAAAGGACTAGTACGTTCCTACAATGAGCAGTTCTTC.

The chain carries TRBV7-2 and TRBJ2-1; either TRBD1 or TRBD2 may fit D (5 bases each). Germline CDR1 reads SGHTA; CDR2 reads FQGNSA. The CDR3 is made up of 12 amino acids. Trimming pared 4 bases from V and 9 bases from J, leaving 10 bases between. CDR3 amino acids: CASSSHGGEQFF. The CDR3 region has the DNA TGTGCCAGCAGCTCCCATGGGGGTGAGCAGTTCTTC. The full variable domain, in which reference TRBV7-2 and TRBJ2-1 provide the parts outside the CDR3, is GAGVSQSPSNKVTEKGKDVELRCDPISGHTALYWYRQSLGQGLEFLIYFQGNSAPDKSGLPSDRFSAERTGGSVSTLTIQRTQQEDSAVYLCASSSHGGEQFFGPGTRLTVL.